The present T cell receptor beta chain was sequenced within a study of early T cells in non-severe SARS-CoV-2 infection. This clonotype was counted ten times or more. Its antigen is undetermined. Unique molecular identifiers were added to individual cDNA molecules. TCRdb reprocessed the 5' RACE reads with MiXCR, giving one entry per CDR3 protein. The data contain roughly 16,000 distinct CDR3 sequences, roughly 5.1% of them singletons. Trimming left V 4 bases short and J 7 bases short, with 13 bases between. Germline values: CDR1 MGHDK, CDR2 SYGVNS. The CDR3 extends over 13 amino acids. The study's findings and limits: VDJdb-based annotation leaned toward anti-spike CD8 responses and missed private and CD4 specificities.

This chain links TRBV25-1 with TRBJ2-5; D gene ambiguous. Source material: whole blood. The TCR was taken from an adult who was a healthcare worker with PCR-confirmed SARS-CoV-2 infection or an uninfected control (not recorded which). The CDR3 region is CASSGHGWGTQYF. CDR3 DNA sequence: TGTGCCAGCAGTGGTCACGGGTGGGGGACCCAGTACTTC.